These T cell receptor beta chains were read from a single sample in a study of cytomegalovirus exposure and HLA in healthy donors. Method: immunoSEQ multiplex PCR; TCRdb's copy keeps in-frame clones and lacks some. The sample consists of around 70,000 clones, roughly 95% of them appearing once. Sequenced sample: PBMCs. The receptor set was obtained from a man between 18 and 35 years old in good health and CMV-seronegative. Both conserved end residues are part of each CDR3. The D gene is left open where the match is weak.

V gene	J gene	D gene	CDR3 DNA	CDR3 protein
TRBV5-6	TRBJ1-4	NA	TGTGCCAGCAGCTTTCTCAGGGGACCAGATAATGAAAAACTGTTTTTT	CASSFLRGPDNEKLFF
TRBV2	TRBJ2-7	TRBD1	TGTGCCAGCAGTGGGGACAGGCCCTACGAGCAGTACTTC	CASSGDRPYEQYF
TRBV7-6	TRBJ2-1	NA	TGTGCCAGCAGCTTAGTCTTCCAGGGCTCCTACAATGAGCAGTTCTTC	CASSLVFQGSYNEQFF
TRBV27	TRBJ1-1	NA	TGTGCCAGCAGTTTTGGACAGCTGAACACTGAAGCTTTCTTT	CASSFGQLNTEAFF
TRBV19	TRBJ1-2	TRBD1	TGTGCCAGTAGTTTACAGGGGGCGCAGATTGGCTACACCTTC	CASSLQGAQIGYTF
TRBV5-1	TRBJ2-3	NA	TGCGCCAGCAGGCCATATTCACAGGACCCGCAGTATTTT	CASRPYSQDPQYF
TRBV7-4	TRBJ2-7	NA	TGTGCCAGCAGCTATAACGGCAGGGACTACGAGCAGTACTTC	CASSYNGRDYEQYF
TRBV2	TRBJ2-6	NA	TGTGCCAGCAATGCCGGGGGATTTGGCTCTGGGGCCAACGTCCTGACTTTC	CASNAGGFGSGANVLTF
TRBV29-1	TRBJ1-5	NA	TGCAGCGCCCAGTCGGGAGGCAATCAGCCCCAGCATTTT	CSAQSGGNQPQHF
TRBV15	TRBJ2-3	NA	TGTGCCACCACCTCCTATCGGAGCACAGATACGCAGTATTTT	CATTSYRSTDTQYF
TRBV6-5	TRBJ1-2	TRBD1	TGTGCCAGCAGACCGGGACAGGGGAGGGACTACACCTTC	CASRPGQGRDYTF
TRBV18	TRBJ2-5	NA	TGTGCCAGCTCAACTCTTAGCGAGGCCCAGTACTTC	CASSTLSEAQYF
TRBV30	TRBJ2-7	TRBD1	TGTGCCTGGTACAACCCGGGACAGGGATCCTACGAGCAGTACTTC	CAWYNPGQGSYEQYF
TRBV19	TRBJ1-4	NA	TGTGCCAGTAGTATTCCCGGCGGTCAAAAACTGTTTTTT	CASSIPGGQKLFF
TRBV7-8	TRBJ1-2	TRBD1	TGTGCCAGCAGCTTACCGGGACAGGGGGCGCAGATCTATGGCTACACCTTC	CASSLPGQGAQIYGYTF
TRBV21-1	TRBJ1-3	NA	TGTGCCAGCAGCAAATTGACCGACAGGGAGAGCTCTGGAAACACCATATATTTT	CASSKLTDRESSGNTIYF
TRBV6-4	TRBJ1-1	NA	TGTGCCAGCAGTGAATGGGGGGACACTGAAGCTTTCTTT	CASSEWGDTEAFF
TRBV7-8	TRBJ1-2	NA	TGTGCCAGCAGCTTACGGACTGAGACTAACTATGGCTACACCTTC	CASSLRTETNYGYTF
TRBV6-5	TRBJ2-1	NA	TGTGCCAGCAGTTACTCGACTGTCGCCAATGAGCAGTTCTTC	CASSYSTVANEQFF
TRBV29-1	TRBJ1-1	NA	TGCAGCGTTGGGGGGGGGCTGACTGAAGCTTTCTTT	CSVGGGLTEAFF
TRBV28	TRBJ1-1	NA	TGTGCCAGCTTGAATTGGTCGGGGTGGGCTGAAGCTTTCTTT	CASLNWSGWAEAFF
TRBV7-9	TRBJ2-5	TRBD2	TGTGCCAGCAGCACCCATAGCGGGGAGGAAGAGACCCAGTACTTC	CASSTHSGEEETQYF
TRBV4-2	TRBJ2-4	TRBD2	TGTGCCAGCAGCCAGCGACTAGCGGGGGGGGAAATAGCCAAAAACATTCAGTACTTC	CASSQRLAGGEIAKNIQYF
TRBV28	TRBJ1-2	TRBD1	TGTGCCAGCAGTACTACAGGGGCCGGATATGGCTACACCTTC	CASSTTGAGYGYTF
TRBV7-9	TRBJ2-1	NA	TGTGCCAGCAGCCACCCGGGGTCATACAATGAGCAGTTCTTC	CASSHPGSYNEQFF
TRBV28	TRBJ1-2	NA	TGTGCCAGCCTACAGGGTTCGGGCTATGGCTACACCTTC	CASLQGSGYGYTF
TRBV11-2	TRBJ1-1	NA	TGTGCCAGCAGCTTAGCAGGTTACACTGAAGCTTTCTTT	CASSLAGYTEAFF
TRBV4-2	TRBJ2-2	NA	TGTGCCAGCAGCCAAGCCGATAGCGGTCCGAACACCGGGGAGCTGTTTTTT	CASSQADSGPNTGELFF
TRBV7-5	TRBJ1-1	NA	TGTGCCAGAAGCCTGACGCTCAACAGGGGGAACACTGAAGCTTTCTTT	CARSLTLNRGNTEAFF
TRBV30	TRBJ1-6	TRBD1	TGTGCATTAACGAGAACAGGGGCGAGCCGGTCACCCCTCCACTTT	CALTRTGASRSPLHF